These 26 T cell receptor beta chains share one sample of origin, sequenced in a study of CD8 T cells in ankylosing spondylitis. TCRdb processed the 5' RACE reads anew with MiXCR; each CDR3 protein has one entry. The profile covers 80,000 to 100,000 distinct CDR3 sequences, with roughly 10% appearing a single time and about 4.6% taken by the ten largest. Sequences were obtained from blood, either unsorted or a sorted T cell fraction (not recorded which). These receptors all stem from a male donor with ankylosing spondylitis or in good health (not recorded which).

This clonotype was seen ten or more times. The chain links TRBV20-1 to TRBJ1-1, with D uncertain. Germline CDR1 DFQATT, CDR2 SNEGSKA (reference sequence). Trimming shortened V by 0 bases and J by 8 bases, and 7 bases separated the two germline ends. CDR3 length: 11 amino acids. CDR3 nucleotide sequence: TGCAGTGCTAGAGATCTGGGGGAAGCTTTCTTT. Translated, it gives CSARDLGEAFF.

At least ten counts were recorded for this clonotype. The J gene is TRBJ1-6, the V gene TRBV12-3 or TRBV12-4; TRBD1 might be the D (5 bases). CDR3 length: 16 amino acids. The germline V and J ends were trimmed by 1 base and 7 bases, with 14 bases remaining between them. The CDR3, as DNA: TGTGCCAGCAGTTTAGAAGGAGGGGCGAGAAATTCACCCCTCCACTTT. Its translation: CASSLEGGARNSPLHF.

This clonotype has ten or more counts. CDR3 sequence: CASSYSGGANIYEQFF. The DNA of the CDR3 is TGTGCCAGCAGTTATTCGGGGGGCGCGAATATCTATGAGCAGTTCTTC. The V and J genes are TRBV6-5 and TRBJ2-1, with a tentative D call TRBD2 (7 bases). This CDR3 region has 16 residues. With 3 bases removed from V and 8 bases from J, the gap between germline ends came to 20 bases. CDR1 and CDR2 (germline): MNHEY, SVGAGI.

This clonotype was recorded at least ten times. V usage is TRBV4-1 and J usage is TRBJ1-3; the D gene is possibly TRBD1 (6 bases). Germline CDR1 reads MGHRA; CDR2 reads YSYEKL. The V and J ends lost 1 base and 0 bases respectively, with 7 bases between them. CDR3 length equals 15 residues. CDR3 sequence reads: CASSQGTASGNTIYF. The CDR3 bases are TGCGCCAGCAGCCAAGGGACAGCCTCTGGAAACACCATATATTTT.

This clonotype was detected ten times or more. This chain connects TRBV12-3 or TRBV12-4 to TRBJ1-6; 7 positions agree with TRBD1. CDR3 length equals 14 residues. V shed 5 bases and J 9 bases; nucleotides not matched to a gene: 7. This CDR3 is CASSQQGTRSPLHF. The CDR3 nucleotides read TGTGCCAGCAGTCAACAGGGGACTCGTTCACCCCTCCACTTT.

The CDR3 DNA reads as TGTGCCAGCGGCGGGACCTCTGGAAACACCATATATTTT. Translated, it gives CASGGTSGNTIYF. V gene TRBV3-1 combines with J gene TRBJ1-3; D might be TRBD1 (5 bases). The V and J ends lost 8 bases and 0 bases respectively, with 8 bases between them. The CDR3 has 13 amino acids. Germline CDR1 is LGHDT and CDR2 is YNNKEL (reference sequence). The complete variable domain, with remaining parts taken from reference TRBV3-1 and TRBJ1-3, reads DTAVSQTPKYLVTQMGNDKSIKCEQNLGHDTMYWYKQDSKKFLKIMFSYNNKELIINETVPNRFSPKSPDKAHLNLHINSLELGDSAVYFCASGGTSGNTIYFGEGSWLTVV.

The CDR3 spells CASSLVVVVGTVDTEAFF. The CDR3 DNA is TGTGCCAGCAGCTTAGTTGTTGTGGTGGGGACGGTGGACACTGAAGCTTTCTTT. The chain employs TRBV7-8 and TRBJ1-1, with a tentative D call TRBD1 (5 bases). V lost 1 base, J lost 3 bases, and 21 bases lay in between. Germline V gene lookup returns CDR1 SGHVS and CDR2 FQNEAQ. This CDR3 comprises 18 residues.

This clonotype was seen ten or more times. CDR3 bases: TGTGCCACCAGTGATTCTCGTGCCCAGCCCCAGCATTTT. Translating it yields CATSDSRAQPQHF. The chain uses TRBV24-1 and TRBJ1-5; D is uncertain. CDR3 size: 13 residues. V was shortened by 2 bases and J by 7 bases, with 8 bases between the two germline ends. CDR1 is KGHDR, CDR2 SFDVKD, per germline.

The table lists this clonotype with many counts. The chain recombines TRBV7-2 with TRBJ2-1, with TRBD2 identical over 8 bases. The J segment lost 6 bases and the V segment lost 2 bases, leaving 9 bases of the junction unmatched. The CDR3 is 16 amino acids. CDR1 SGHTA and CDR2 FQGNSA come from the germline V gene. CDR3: CASSLQSGGHSNEQFF. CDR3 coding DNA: TGTGCCAGCAGCTTACAATCGGGGGGGCATAGCAATGAGCAGTTCTTC.

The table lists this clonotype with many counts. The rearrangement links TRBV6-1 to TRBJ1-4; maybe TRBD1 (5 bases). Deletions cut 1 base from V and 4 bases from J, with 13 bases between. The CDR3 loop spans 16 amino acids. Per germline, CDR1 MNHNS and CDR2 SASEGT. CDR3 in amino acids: CASSEGQGRLNEKLFF. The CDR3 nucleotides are TGTGCCAGCAGTGAAGGGCAGGGACGTCTTAATGAAAAACTGTTTTTT.

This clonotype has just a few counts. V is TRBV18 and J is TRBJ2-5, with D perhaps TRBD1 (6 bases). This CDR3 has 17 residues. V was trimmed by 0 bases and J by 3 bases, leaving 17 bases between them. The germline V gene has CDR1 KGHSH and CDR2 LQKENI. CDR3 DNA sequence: TGTGCCAGCTCACCACCGGGGGCCTTAACAGGGAAAGAGACCCAGTACTTC. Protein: CASSPPGALTGKETQYF.

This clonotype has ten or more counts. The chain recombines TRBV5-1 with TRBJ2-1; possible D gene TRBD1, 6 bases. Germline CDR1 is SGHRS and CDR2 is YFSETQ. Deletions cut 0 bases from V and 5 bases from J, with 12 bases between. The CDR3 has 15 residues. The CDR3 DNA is TGCGCCAGCAGCTTGGCACAGGGCTGGGACAATGAGCAGTTCTTC. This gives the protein CASSLAQGWDNEQFF.

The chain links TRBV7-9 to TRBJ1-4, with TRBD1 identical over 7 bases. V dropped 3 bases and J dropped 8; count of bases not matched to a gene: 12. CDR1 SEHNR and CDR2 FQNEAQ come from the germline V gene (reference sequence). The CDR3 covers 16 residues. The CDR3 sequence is CASSFPAGTVEEKLFF. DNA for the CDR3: TGTGCCAGCAGCTTCCCGGCCGGGACAGTAGAAGAAAAACTGTTTTTT.

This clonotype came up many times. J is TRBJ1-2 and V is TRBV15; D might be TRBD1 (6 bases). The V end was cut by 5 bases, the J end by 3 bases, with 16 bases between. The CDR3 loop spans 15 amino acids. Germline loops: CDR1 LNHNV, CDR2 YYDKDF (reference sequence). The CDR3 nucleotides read TGTGCCACCAGCGGCGATTACAGGGACGACTATGGCTACACCTTC. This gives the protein CATSGDYRDDYGYTF.

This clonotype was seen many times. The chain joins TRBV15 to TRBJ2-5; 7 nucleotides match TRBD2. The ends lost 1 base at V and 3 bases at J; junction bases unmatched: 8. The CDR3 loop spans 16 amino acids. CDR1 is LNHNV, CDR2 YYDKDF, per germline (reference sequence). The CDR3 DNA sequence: TGTGCCACCAGCAGAGGAGGCGGCGGGGGAAAAGAGACCCAGTACTTC. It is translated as CATSRGGGGGKETQYF.

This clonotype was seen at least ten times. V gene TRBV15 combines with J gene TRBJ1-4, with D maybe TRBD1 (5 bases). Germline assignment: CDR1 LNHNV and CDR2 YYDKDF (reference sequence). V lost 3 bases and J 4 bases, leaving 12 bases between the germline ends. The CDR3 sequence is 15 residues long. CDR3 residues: CATSRDDSYNEKLFF. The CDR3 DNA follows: TGTGCCACCAGCAGGGATGACAGCTATAATGAAAAACTGTTTTTT.

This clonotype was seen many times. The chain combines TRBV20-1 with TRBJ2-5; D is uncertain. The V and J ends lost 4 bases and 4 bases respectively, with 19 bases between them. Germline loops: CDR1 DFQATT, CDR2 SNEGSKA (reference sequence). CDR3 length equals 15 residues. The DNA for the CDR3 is TGCAGTGCTATAAGGAATTCTGACAAGGCAGAGACCCAGTACTTC. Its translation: CSAIRNSDKAETQYF.

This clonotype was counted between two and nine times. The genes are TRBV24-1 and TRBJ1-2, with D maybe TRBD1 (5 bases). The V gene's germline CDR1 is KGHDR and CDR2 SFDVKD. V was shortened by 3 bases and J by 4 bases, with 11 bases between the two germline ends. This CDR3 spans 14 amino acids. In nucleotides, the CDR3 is TGTGCCACCAGTGATCCGTCCGGGGGCTATGGCTACACCTTC. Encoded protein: CATSDPSGGYGYTF.

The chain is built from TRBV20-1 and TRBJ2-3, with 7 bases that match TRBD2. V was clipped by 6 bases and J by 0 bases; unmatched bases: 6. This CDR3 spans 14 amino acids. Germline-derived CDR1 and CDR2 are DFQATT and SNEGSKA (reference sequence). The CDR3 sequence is CSAADGRSTDTQYF. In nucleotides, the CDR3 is TGCAGTGCCGCCGACGGGAGGAGCACAGATACGCAGTATTTT.

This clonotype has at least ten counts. The CDR3 DNA is TGTGCCAGCAGTTTAAGCCTTGCTAAAGCTTTCTTT. Protein: CASSLSLAKAFF. The V call is TRBV28, the J call TRBJ1-1; D ambiguous. The V end lost 2 bases, the J end lost 9 bases, and 10 bases lay between the germline ends. The CDR3 consists of 12 residues. Germline V gene lookup returns CDR1 MDHEN and CDR2 SYDVKM.

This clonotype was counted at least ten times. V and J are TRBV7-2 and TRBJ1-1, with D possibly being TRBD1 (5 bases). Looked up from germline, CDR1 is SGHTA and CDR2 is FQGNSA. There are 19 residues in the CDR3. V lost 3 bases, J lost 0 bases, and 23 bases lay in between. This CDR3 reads CASSLGLAVTRHMNTEAFF. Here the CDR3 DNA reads TGTGCCAGCAGCTTGGGACTCGCGGTAACACGTCACATGAACACTGAAGCTTTCTTT.

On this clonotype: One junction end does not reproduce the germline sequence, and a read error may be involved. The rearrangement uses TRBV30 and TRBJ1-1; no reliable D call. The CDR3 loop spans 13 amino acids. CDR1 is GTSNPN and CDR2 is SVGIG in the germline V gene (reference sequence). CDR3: CAWSVLRNTETFF. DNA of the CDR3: TGTGCCTGGAGTGTATTGCGGAACACTGAAACTTTCTTT. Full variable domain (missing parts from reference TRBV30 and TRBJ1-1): SQTIHQWPATLVQPVGSPLSLECTVEGTSNPNLYWYRQAAGRGLQLLFYSVGIGQISSEVPQNLSASRPQDRQFILSSKKLLLSDSGFYLCAWSVLRNTETFFGQGTRLTVV.

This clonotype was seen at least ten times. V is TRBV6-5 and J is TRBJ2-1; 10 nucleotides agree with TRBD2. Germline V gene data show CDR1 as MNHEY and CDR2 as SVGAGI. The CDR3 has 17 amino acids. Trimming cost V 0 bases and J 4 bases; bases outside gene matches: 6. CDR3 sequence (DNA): TGTGCCAGCAGTTACTCTCCCACTAGCGGGGTATACAATGAGCAGTTCTTC. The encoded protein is CASSYSPTSGVYNEQFF.

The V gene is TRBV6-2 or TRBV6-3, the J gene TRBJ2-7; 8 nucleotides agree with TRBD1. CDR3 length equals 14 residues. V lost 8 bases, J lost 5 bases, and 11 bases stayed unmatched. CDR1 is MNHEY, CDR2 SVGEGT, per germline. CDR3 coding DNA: TGTGCCAGCGGTCGGACAGGGAGAAGGAACGAGCAGTACTTC. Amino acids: CASGRTGRRNEQYF.

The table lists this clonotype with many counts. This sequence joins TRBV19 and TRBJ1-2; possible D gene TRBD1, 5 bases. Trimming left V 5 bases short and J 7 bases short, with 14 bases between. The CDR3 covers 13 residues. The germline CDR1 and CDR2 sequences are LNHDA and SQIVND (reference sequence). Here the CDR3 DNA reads TGTGCCAGTAGTGGCCAGGGATCCCGTGGCTACACCTTC. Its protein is CASSGQGSRGYTF.

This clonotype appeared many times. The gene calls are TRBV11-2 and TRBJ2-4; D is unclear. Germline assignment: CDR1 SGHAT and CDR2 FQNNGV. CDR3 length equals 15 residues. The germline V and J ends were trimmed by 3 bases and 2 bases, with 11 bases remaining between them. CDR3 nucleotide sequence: TGTGCCAGCAGCTTCCTATCCGACTCCAAAAACATTCAGTACTTC. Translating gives CASSFLSDSKNIQYF.